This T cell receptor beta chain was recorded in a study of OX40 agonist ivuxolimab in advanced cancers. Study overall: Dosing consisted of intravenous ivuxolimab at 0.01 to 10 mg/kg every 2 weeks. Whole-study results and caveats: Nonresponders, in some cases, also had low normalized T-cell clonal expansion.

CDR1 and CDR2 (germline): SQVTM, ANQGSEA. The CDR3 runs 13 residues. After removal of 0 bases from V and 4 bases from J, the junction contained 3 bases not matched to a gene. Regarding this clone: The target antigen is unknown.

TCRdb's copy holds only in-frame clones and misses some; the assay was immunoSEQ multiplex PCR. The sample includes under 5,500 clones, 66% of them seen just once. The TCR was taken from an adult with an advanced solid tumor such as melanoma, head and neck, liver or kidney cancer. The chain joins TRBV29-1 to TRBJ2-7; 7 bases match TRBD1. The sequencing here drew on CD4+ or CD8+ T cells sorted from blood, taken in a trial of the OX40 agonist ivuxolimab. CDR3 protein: CSVEDPGGYEQYF. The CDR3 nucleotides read TGCAGCGTTGAAGATCCAGGGGGATACGAGCAGTACTTC.